Below, one TCR beta chain is given with its context. Its antigen remains undetermined. The record has no base qualities; no much larger clone is one base away. The source of the sample is a study of shared clonotypes between healthy human individuals (dated by TCRdb to 2020 to 2021). With regard to the full study: A few men and two women, aged 18 to 49 years, made up the cohort. Libraries were prepared and TCR repertoires were sequenced by different laboratories using diverse techniques, in order to increase sequencing depth and limit assay-specific biases. To estimate repertoire size and how much clonotype sharing occurs between individuals, the study deeply sequenced the blood TCR repertoires of five healthy adults. Each donor's leukapheresis produced roughly between roughly 0.94 and 9.5 billion PBMCs. Per donor, three plates each were used for CD4 naive and CD4 memory, two for CD8 naive, and one for CD8 memory. The study at large found these results: Higher generation probabilities were observed for clonotypes shared by all four sorted-subset donors than for non-shared clonotypes. Sampling was restricted to blood, and TCR repertoires in tissue are likely to differ from TCR repertoires in blood. Pairwise subsampling indicated that sequencing depth was expected to affect the degree of clonotype sharing among donors. Even with the large sequencing depth, rarefaction of the sorted-subset datasets indicated that sequencing was incomplete. When four donors were compared, the shared fraction of clonotypes was around 4.6% for naive CD4, 3.5% to 4% for naive CD8, 2.3% for memory CD4, and 0.35% to 0.5% for memory CD8. The small number of donors limited the genetic and exposure-history diversity represented. Larger estimated clonotype richness was generally found for naive subsets than for memory subsets.

Using the deep immunoSEQ assay, TCR CDR3 regions were amplified from genomic DNA by multiplex PCR. Extracted genomic DNA from each cell subset was distributed evenly across all wells of several immunoSEQ 96-well plates, and each plate was treated as a replicate. Each replicate PCR for sorted subsets received around 200 ng genomic DNA, equal to about 30,000 T cell genomes. Purified libraries were quantified with a Qubit 3.0 fluorometer, sized on a Bioanalyzer 2100, and re-quantified with the KAPA Library Quantification kit. Every immunoSEQ 96-well plate was sequenced on a dedicated single-read 150-cycle Illumina NextSeq 550 flow cell. The source study handled its data this way. Because the immunoSEQ output included only junctional sequences and no quality scores, the filtering could not be the same as the filtering used for full-length reads. Sequences were annotated with PyIR, a Python wrapper for IgBLAST v1.9, using IMGT germline references to assign V/J genes and CDR3. Reads with weak V/J assignments (E-value above 1e-6), missing CDR3, stop codons, out-of-frame junctions, or ambiguous translated residues were removed. A V3J clonotype was defined by an identical inferred V gene, J gene, and CDR3 amino acid sequence. The percentage overlap between two repertoires was calculated by dividing the number of shared unique clonotypes by the size of the smaller repertoire. Three approaches were used to assess repertoire richness: RTK rarefaction, the Chao1 estimator, and Recon v2.1 estimates of unobserved clonotypes. Generation probabilities for all TCRbeta clonotypes obtained by the gDNA method from a handful of donors were computed using OLGA. TCRdb obtained this table from immuneACCESS and retained in-frame rearrangements with V and J assigned. These tables miss some clones; where compared with another copy, unresolved V genes account for less than half of the shortfall, and the remainder is unexplained. That table supplies the V and J calls and clone size; D and trimming were determined from the DNA. For this sample the table gives under 1,900,000 clones, of which approximately 98.5% were detected only once. The ten most abundant clones make up about 0.34% of the sample.

The CDR3 goes from the cysteine to the phenylalanine over 14 residues. Only CDR3 DNA is held: 42 bases, read in frame from base 1. V is shortened by 0 bases, J by 2 bases, and the region joining them spans 7 bases. Looking up the germline V gene yields CDR1 SGHRS and CDR2 YFSETQ. Donors were healthy HIV-negative adults with no recently reported acute infections or vaccinations. All donors were Caucasian adults living in Nashville, Tennessee, USA. CD4+ T cells were enriched by magnetic negative selection; naive cells were then positively selected on CD45RA, and the negative fraction formed the memory subset. Blood was obtained by leukapheresis, after which PBMCs were separated by Ficoll-Histopaque density gradient centrifugation and cryopreserved in liquid nitrogen vapor phase. Purity and quantity of every magnetically sorted T cell population were checked by analytical flow cytometry. Each sorted fraction had its genomic DNA isolated and then quantified by UV absorbance on a Nanodrop 2000c.

Sample: naive CD4+ T cells sorted from blood. The sample's cell subset or site label, in plain terms: CD45RA+ positively selected. The rearrangement joined TRBV5-1 to TRBJ2-3, with the identity of the D gene unclear. The origin of this receptor is a man in his thirties or forties in good health. The DNA sequence is TGCGCCAGCAGCTTGGAACAGTACACAGATACGCAGTATTTT. Its protein is CASSLEQYTDTQYF.